This T cell receptor (beta chain) originates from a study of blood T cell repertoires in COVID-19. Repertoires were generated with immunoSEQ multiplex PCR, while TCRdb's copy carries only in-frame clones and drops some. The data contain 55,000 to 65,000 clones, about 87% of them singletons. The CDR3 is 15 residues long. J lost 1 base, V lost 0 bases, and 3 bases had no gene match. CDR1 SGHRS and CDR2 YFSETQ come from the germline V gene. The chain has TRBV5-1 and TRBJ1-2, with 7 bases that match TRBD1. What was sequenced was peripheral blood. The TCR was taken from a man aged 60 to 75 with active or convalescent COVID-19. The CDR3 DNA is TGCGCCAGCAGCTTGGGGGACAGCCTTAACTATGGCTACACCTTC. Translated: CASSLGDSLNYGYTF.